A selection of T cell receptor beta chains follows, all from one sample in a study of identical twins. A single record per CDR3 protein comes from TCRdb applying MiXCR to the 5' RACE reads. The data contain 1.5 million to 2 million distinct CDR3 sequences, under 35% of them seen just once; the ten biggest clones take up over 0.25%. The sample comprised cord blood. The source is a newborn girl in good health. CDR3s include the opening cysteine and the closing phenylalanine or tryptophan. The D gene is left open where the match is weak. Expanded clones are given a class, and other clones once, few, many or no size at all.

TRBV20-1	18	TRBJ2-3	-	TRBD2	CSAPVWGPSGDYTDTQYF	TGCAGTGCTCCTGTTTGGGGTCCTAGCGGGGATTACACAGATACGCAGTATTTT
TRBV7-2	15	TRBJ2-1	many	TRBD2	CASSPTSGLYNEQFF	TGTGCCAGCAGCCCGACTAGCGGGTTATACAATGAGCAGTTCTTC
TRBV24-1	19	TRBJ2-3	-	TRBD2	CATSDASAGTSPSTDTQYF	TGTGCCACCAGTGATGCGTCCGCCGGGACTAGCCCTAGCACAGATACGCAGTATTTT
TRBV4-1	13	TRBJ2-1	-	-	CASSLGAGLGQFF	TGCGCCAGCAGCCTAGGGGCGGGTTTAGGGCAGTTCTTC
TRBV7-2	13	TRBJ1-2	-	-	CASSLGREGGYTF	TGTGCCAGCAGCTTAGGCAGGGAAGGTGGCTACACCTTC
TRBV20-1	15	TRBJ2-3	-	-	CSARADGVRADAQYF	TGCAGTGCTAGAGCGGACGGGGTTCGCGCAGATGCGCAGTATTTT
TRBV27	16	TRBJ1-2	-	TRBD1	CASSRRTGGQYYGYTF	TGTGCCAGCAGTCGACGGACAGGGGGACAGTACTATGGCTACACCTTC
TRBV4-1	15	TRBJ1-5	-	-	CASSQEDHSSQPQHF	TGCGCCAGCAGCCAAGAAGACCATAGCAGTCAGCCCCAGCATTTT
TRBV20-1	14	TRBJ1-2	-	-	CSVRGLGQNYGHTF	TGCAGTGTTCGGGGCCTCGGACAGAACTATGGCCACACCTTC
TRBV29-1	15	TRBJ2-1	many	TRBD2	CSVELSSGRATEQFF	TGCAGCGTTGAGTTGAGTAGCGGGAGGGCCACTGAGCAGTTCTTC
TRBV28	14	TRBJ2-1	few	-	CASSPGTALVEQFF	TGTGCCAGCAGTCCCGGGACTGCTCTAGTTGAGCAGTTCTTC
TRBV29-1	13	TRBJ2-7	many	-	CSVESGYPYEQYF	TGCAGCGTTGAATCCGGCTACCCTTACGAGCAGTACTTC
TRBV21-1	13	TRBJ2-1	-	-	CASSAGQGNEQFF	TGTGCCAGCAGCGCTGGACAGGGTAATGAGCAGTTCTTC
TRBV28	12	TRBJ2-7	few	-	CASSRQHYEQYF	TGTGCCAGCAGCCGACAGCACTACGAGCAGTACTTC
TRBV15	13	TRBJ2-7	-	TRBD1	CATSEDRGHEQYF	TGTGCCACCAGCGAGGACAGGGGACACGAGCAGTACTTC
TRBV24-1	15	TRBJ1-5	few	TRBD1	CATSRGTAINQPQHF	TGTGCCACCAGCAGAGGGACAGCAATAAATCAGCCCCAGCATTTT
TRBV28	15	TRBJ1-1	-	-	CASSPHRVVWTEAFF	TGTGCCAGCAGTCCACACAGGGTAGTATGGACTGAAGCTTTCTTT
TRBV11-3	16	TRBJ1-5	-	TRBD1	CASSLTRQGLNQPQHF	TGTGCCAGCAGCTTAACTCGACAGGGCCTAAATCAGCCCCAGCATTTT
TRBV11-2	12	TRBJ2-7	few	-	CASSLSGNQQYF	TGTGCCAGCAGCTTATCTGGTAACCAGCAGTACTTC
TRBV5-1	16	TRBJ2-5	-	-	CASSLYRLERLETQYF	TGCGCCAGCAGCCTCTATCGTCTAGAGAGGCTGGAGACCCAGTACTTC
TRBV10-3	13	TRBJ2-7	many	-	CAISEQNSYEQYF	TGTGCCATCAGTGAACAGAACTCCTACGAGCAGTACTTC
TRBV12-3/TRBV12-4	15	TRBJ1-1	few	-	CASSLARPMNTEAFF	TGTGCCAGCAGTTTAGCCAGGCCCATGAACACTGAAGCTTTCTTT
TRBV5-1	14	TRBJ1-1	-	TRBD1	CASSAGGRDTEAFF	TGCGCCAGCAGCGCAGGGGGGAGGGACACTGAAGCTTTCTTT
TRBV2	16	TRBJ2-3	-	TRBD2	CASSYPGTRITDTQYF	TGTGCCAGCAGTTACCCCGGGACTAGGATAACAGATACGCAGTATTTT
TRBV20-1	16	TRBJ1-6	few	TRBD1	CSARDRGDSPGSPLHF	TGCAGTGCTAGAGATCGAGGGGACAGTCCCGGTTCACCCCTCCACTTT
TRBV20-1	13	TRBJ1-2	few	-	CSARDVGNYGYTF	TGCAGTGCTAGAGACGTCGGGAACTATGGCTACACCTTC
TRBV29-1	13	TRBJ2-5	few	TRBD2	CSVAGGYQETQYF	TGCAGCGTTGCGGGGGGGTACCAAGAGACCCAGTACTTC